A single sample is the source of the 4 T cell receptor beta chains below, sequenced in a study of regulatory T cells in long-lasting Graves disease. According to the study, TCR beta libraries were built with iRepertoire HTBI primers and CDR3-region Arm-PCR. TCRdb recomputed calls from the multiplex PCR reads with MiXCR, one row per CDR3 protein. The sample lists 560,000 or so distinct CDR3 sequences, about 16% occurring once. Time point meaning: newly diagnosed GD, antithyroid drugs for less than 3 months. TCR sequences were obtained from RNA taken from PBMCs. These data also featured in a second study, about T cells in Graves' hyperthyroidism and ophthalmopathy.

This material consisted of peripheral blood mononuclear cells (PBMCs), taken at new diagnosis, from a patient treated with antithyroid drugs. These receptors all stem from a man between 18 and 35 years old with Graves disease.

In this sample, this clonotype turned up many times. The rearrangement joins TRBV7-9 to TRBJ1-6; unclear D gene. The CDR3 length is 13 residues. The germline V and J ends were trimmed by 3 bases and 7 bases, with 7 bases remaining between them. Germline V gene data show CDR1 as SEHNR and CDR2 as FQNEAQ (reference sequence). The chain's CDR3 is CASSLSGNSPLHF. The CDR3 bases are TGTGCCAGCAGCTTGAGTGGGAATTCACCCCTCCACTTT.

This clonotype was seen many times. V and J are TRBV11-2 and TRBJ2-7, with unresolved D. Germline V gene lookup returns CDR1 SGHAT and CDR2 FQNNGV. Trimming stripped 1 base from V and 3 bases from J, with 13 bases between. CDR3 length equals 15 residues. The CDR3 reads CASSLVADPIYEQYF. The DNA for the CDR3 is TGTGCCAGCAGCTTAGTGGCGGACCCCATCTACGAGCAGTACTTC.

The chain combines TRBV18 with TRBJ2-2; TRBD1 agrees at 7 bases. In germline, CDR1 is KGHSH, CDR2 LQKENI. V gave up 4 bases and J gave up 0 bases; unmatched junction bases: 2. This CDR3 has 15 residues. The CDR3 nucleotides are TGTGCCAGCTCACAGGGGGCTTCGAACACCGGGGAGCTGTTTTTT. Translating it yields CASSQGASNTGELFF. The full variable domain, rest sourced from reference TRBV18 and TRBJ2-2, is NAGVMQNPRHLVRRRGQEARLRCSPMKGHSHVYWYRQLPEEGLKFMVYLQKENIIDESGMPKERFSAEFPKEGPSILRIQQVVRGDSAAYFCASSQGASNTGELFFGEGSRLTVL.

This clonotype was observed a handful of times. The V call is TRBV29-1, the J call TRBJ1-1; D call uncertain. Germline CDR1 and CDR2: SQVTM and ANQGSEA. V was pared by 1 base and J by 5 bases, with 14 bases between. The CDR3 length is 14 residues. CDR3 protein: CSVEVVDRWTEAFF. The CDR3 DNA reads TGCAGCGTTGAAGTCGTGGACCGGTGGACTGAAGCTTTCTTT.